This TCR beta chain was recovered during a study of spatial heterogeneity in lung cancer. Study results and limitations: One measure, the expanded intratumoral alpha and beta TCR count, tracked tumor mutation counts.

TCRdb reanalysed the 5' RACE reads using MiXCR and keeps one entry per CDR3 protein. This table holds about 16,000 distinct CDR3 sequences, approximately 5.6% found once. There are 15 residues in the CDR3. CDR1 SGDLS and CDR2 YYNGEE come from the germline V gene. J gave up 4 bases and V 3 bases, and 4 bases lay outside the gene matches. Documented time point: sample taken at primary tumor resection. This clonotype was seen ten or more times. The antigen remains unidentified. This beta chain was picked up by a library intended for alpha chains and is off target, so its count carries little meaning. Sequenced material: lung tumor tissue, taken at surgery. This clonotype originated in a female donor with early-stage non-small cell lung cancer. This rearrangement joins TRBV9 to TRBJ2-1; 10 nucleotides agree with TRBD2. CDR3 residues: CASSELAGPYNEQFF. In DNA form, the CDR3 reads TGTGCCAGCAGCGAACTAGCGGGACCATACAATGAGCAGTTCTTC.